The T cell receptor beta chain under discussion was sequenced for a study of blood T cells in healthy people across ages. Study-level points and caveats: The recorded TCR beta diversity per million T cells decreased in a roughly linear manner with age.

Comments on this clonotype: Its antigen is unknown.

The CDR3 runs 12 residues. Germline lookup yields CDR1 SNHLY and CDR2 FYNNEI. V lost 6 bases, J lost 8 bases, and 11 bases lay in between. No fewer than 6 micrograms of total RNA were isolated from every sample. Then a second PCR, running roughly 7 to 11 cycles, was carried out with a sample-barcoded 5' primer and a J-beta primer mix. TCRdb re-derived calls from the 5' RACE reads in MiXCR, one entry per CDR3 protein. The sample lists about 1.1 million distinct CDR3 sequences, more than 30% seen once, with around 13% in the top ten. Source material: blood. The chain recombines TRBV2 with TRBJ2-1, with D perhaps given as TRBD1 or TRBD2 (5 bases each). The clonotype comes from a man between 18 and 35 years old in good health. In DNA form, the CDR3 reads TGTGCCAGCAGGGGGACGGTTGATGAGCAGTTCTTC. This encodes CASRGTVDEQFF. Together with reference TRBV2 and TRBJ2-1, the CDR3 gives the full variable domain: EPEVTQTPSHQVTQMGQEVILRCVPISNHLYFYWYRQILGQKVEFLVSFYNNEISEKSEIFDDQFSVERPDGSNFTLKIRSTKLEDSAMYFCASRGTVDEQFFGPGTRLTVL.